These 21 T cell receptor beta chains share one sample of origin, sequenced in a study of breast tumors, draining lymph nodes, adjacent tissues (dated by TCRdb to the mid-2010s). The lymph node samples were taken from the axillary draining lymph nodes of breast cancer patients. The library was made by multiplex PCR. TCRdb names Illumina HiSeq 2000 as the instrument used. TCRdb trimmed the raw reads at Q25, called clones with MiXCR and kept productive beta chains. Records with the same CDR3 protein are collapsed into one entry carrying the most frequent genes and DNA. The table for this sample lists some 100,000 distinct CDR3 sequences; 21% of them were counted only once. Approximately 1.2% of the sample is held by the ten biggest clonotypes. What was sequenced was axillary lymph node tissue. The origin of the receptors is a female donor with breast cancer. Some clones in this sample may be carry-over from other donors' samples.

Notes on this clonotype: A much larger clone sits a single nucleotide away, making a read error possible. In this CDR3 the conserved last residue, phenylalanine or tryptophan, is missing, so a read error is likely. The chain recombines TRBV11-1 with TRBJ2-3, with D possibly TRBD1 on 6 matching bases. Germline CDR1 SGHAT, CDR2 FQDESV (reference sequence). CDR3 size: 13 residues. V lost 9 bases to trimming and J lost 2 bases, with 12 bases between them. CDR3: CASTGLSTDTQYS. The DNA of the CDR3 is TGTGCCAGTACAGGGTTGTCCACAGATACGCAGTATTCT.

This clonotype occurred many times. The chain carries TRBV12-3 or TRBV12-4 and TRBJ2-2; D is perhaps TRBD2 (5 bases). Between the trimmed V and J ends, which lost 0 bases and 3 bases, there was a span of 17 bases. The CDR3 runs to 18 residues. The CDR3 DNA reads as TGTGCCAGCAGTTTAGCCCCTGAGGAAGCGGCATACACCGGGGAGCTGTTTTTT. Protein product: CASSLAPEEAAYTGELFF.

The chain joins TRBV5-4 to TRBJ1-4; 9 bases are shared with TRBD1. V was pared by 3 bases and J by 8 bases, with 5 bases of the junction left unmatched. This CDR3 is 14 amino acids long. Per the germline V gene, CDR1 is SGHNT and CDR2 is YYREEE (reference sequence). The CDR3 loop reads CASSWGQGDEKLFF. The CDR3 region has the DNA TGTGCCAGCAGCTGGGGACAGGGTGACGAAAAACTGTTTTTT.

As concerns this clonotype: A much bigger clone sits one base away, suggesting this may be a read error. The rearrangement links TRBV5-1 to TRBJ1-4; D is unresolved. The CDR3 consists of 14 residues. The germline CDR1 and CDR2 sequences are SGHRS and YFSETQ. CDR3 coding DNA: TGCACCAGCAGCTTAAGGCCTGATGGTGAAAAACTGTTTTTT. It translates to CTSSLRPDGEKLFF.

This clonotype came up many times. This chain joins TRBV9 and TRBJ2-1; D might be TRBD2 (6 bases). Germline CDR1 and CDR2: SGDLS and YYNGEE. V shed 7 bases and J shed 3 bases, with 11 bases lying between them. The CDR3 contains 13 residues. The CDR3 reads CASGGGFYNEQFF. CDR3 DNA sequence: TGTGCCAGCGGGGGAGGATTCTACAATGAGCAGTTCTTC.

In this sample, this clonotype turned up many times. The rearrangement links TRBV9 to TRBJ2-3; 8 bases match TRBD2. The junction had 6 bases not matched to a gene; V was cut back by 4 bases and J by 2 bases. The CDR3 is 15 amino acids. Germline CDR1 SGDLS, CDR2 YYNGEE. The CDR3 here is CASSPFSGDTDTQYF. CDR3 nucleotide sequence: TGTGCCAGCAGCCCATTTAGCGGGGACACAGATACGCAGTATTTT.

This clonotype was counted at least ten times. J is TRBJ1-5 and V is TRBV5-1; D possibly corresponds to TRBD1 (6 bases). Germline V gene sequence: CDR1 SGHRS, CDR2 YFSETQ. The CDR3 is 15 residues long. V was trimmed by 0 bases and J by 4 bases, leaving 11 bases between them. Here the CDR3 DNA reads TGCGCCAGCAGCTTGGGGGCAGGGGTTAATCAGCCCCAGCATTTT. Translating it yields CASSLGAGVNQPQHF.

This clonotype was detected many times. This rearrangement joins TRBV19 to TRBJ1-5, with a tentative D call TRBD1 (6 bases). The germline gives CDR1 LNHDA, CDR2 SQIVND (reference sequence). Trimming took off 7 bases at V and 4 bases at J, with 11 bases between the two ends. This CDR3 is 13 amino acids long. Here the CDR3 reads CASTLQGNQPQHF. Written as DNA, the CDR3 is TGTGCCAGTACCCTACAGGGAAATCAGCCCCAGCATTTT.

The chain recombines TRBV4-1 with TRBJ1-1; D remains unclear. Germline V gene lookup returns CDR1 MGHRA and CDR2 YSYEKL. Trimming pared 1 base from V and 5 bases from J, leaving 11 bases between. The CDR3 loop spans 14 amino acids. The CDR3, as DNA: TGCGCCAGCAGCCAAGGTGGAGGGCAGACTGAAGCTTTCTTT. Protein product: CASSQGGGQTEAFF.

There are many counts of this clonotype. The V and J genes are TRBV7-3 and TRBJ1-5, with D uncertain. Germline V gives CDR1 SGHTA, CDR2 FQGTGA. The CDR3 consists of 19 residues. V lost 5 bases and J 1 base, leaving 24 bases between the germline ends. CDR3 bases: TGTGCCAGCAGCAGTATACCTGCGGACGTCCCCGGGAGCAATCAGCCCCAGCATTTT. The encoded protein is CASSSIPADVPGSNQPQHF.

In regard to this clonotype: A read error is possible here, since a much larger clone lies one base away. The V and J genes are TRBV5-6 and TRBJ1-4; tentatively, D is TRBD1 (6 bases). The length of the CDR3 is 16 residues. Germline CDR1 SGHDT, CDR2 YYEEEE. The CDR3 reads CACSSPDQGPNEKLFF. The CDR3 nucleotides read TGTGCCTGCAGCAGTCCAGATCAGGGGCCTAATGAAAAACTGTTTTTT. Complete variable domain (other parts from reference TRBV5-6 and TRBJ1-4): DAGVTQSPTHLIKTRGQQVTLRCSPKSGHDTVSWYQQALGQGPQFIFQYYEEEERQRGNFPDRFSGHQFPNYSSELNVNALLLGDSALYLCACSSPDQGPNEKLFFGSGTQLSVL.

The chain employs TRBV18 and TRBJ1-1; D is undetermined. This CDR3 comprises 12 residues. The germline V and J ends were trimmed by 5 bases and 8 bases, with 12 bases remaining between them. Germline loops: CDR1 KGHSH, CDR2 LQKENI. The CDR3: CASSESGREAFF. The CDR3 DNA sequence: TGTGCCAGCTCAGAGAGTGGACGCGAAGCTTTCTTT.

This clonotype was detected many times. CDR3: CASTTLASGRAPSYNEQFF. CDR3 DNA: TGTGCCAGCACAACCCTGGCTAGCGGGAGGGCACCGTCATACAATGAGCAGTTCTTC. This sequence joins TRBV6-5 and TRBJ2-1; 12 nucleotides match TRBD2. Germline CDR1 reads MNHEY; CDR2 reads SVGAGI. The CDR3 is 19 amino acids. The V and J ends lost 7 bases and 4 bases, in that order; junction bases with no gene match: 17.

This clonotype was counted ten times or more. The chain carries TRBV7-9 and TRBJ2-2; 7 bases align to TRBD1. The CDR3 is 16 residues long. The germline CDR1 and CDR2 sequences are SEHNR and FQNEAQ (reference sequence). With V trimmed by 1 base and J by 1 base, 3 bases remained unmatched. CDR3 DNA sequence: TGTGCCAGCAGCTTAGGAGGGGGCGGGAACACCGGGGAGCTGTTTTTT. This translates into CASSLGGGGNTGELFF.

In its sample, this clonotype was seen a few times. DNA for the CDR3: TGTGCCAGCAGCCCCGGGACTAGCGGAATCTACAATGAGCAGTTCTTC. Residues: CASSPGTSGIYNEQFF. The rearrangement uses TRBV11-2 and TRBJ2-1, with TRBD2 matching 11 bases. V lost 5 bases, J lost 3 bases, and 6 bases stayed unmatched. There are 16 residues in the CDR3. Germline CDR1 and CDR2: SGHAT and FQNNGV.

For this clonotype: A much larger clone differs from this one at a single base, so this may be a read error. A read error is likely, as this CDR3 ends without the conserved phenylalanine or tryptophan. The chain is built from TRBV3-1 and TRBJ2-7, with D tentatively TRBD1 (7 bases). This CDR3 is built from 14 residues. V was trimmed by 8 bases and J by 6 bases, leaving 20 bases between them. The germline V gene has CDR1 LGHDT and CDR2 YNNKEL (reference sequence). The CDR3 protein is CASRGGGGRIEQYS. The CDR3 coding sequence is TGTGCCAGCCGGGGTGGAGGGGGCAGGATCGAGCAGTACTCC.

This clonotype was picked up many times. This chain connects TRBV10-2 to TRBJ2-1; D ambiguous. The CDR3 spans 11 residues. V was clipped by 5 bases and J by 12 bases, with 11 bases between them. Germline V gives CDR1 WSHSY, CDR2 SAAADI. In nucleotides, the CDR3 is TGCGCCAGCAGTTCGGGTCCAGGGCAGTTCTTC. Translating gives CASSSGPGQFF.

This clonotype was detected ten times or more. J is TRBJ1-4 and V is TRBV4-1, with a tentative D call TRBD1 (6 bases). Germline CDR1 MGHRA, CDR2 YSYEKL. Trimming left V 6 bases short and J 8 bases short, with 22 bases between. This CDR3 region has 16 residues. The DNA of the CDR3 is TGCGCCAGCAGGGCAGGGGTTGGACTTGATGGAGAAAAACTGTTTTTT. Translation: CASRAGVGLDGEKLFF.

This clonotype was counted ten times or more. The chain links TRBV20-1 to TRBJ1-4, with TRBD1 as a possible D gene (5 bases). Trimming shortened V by 3 bases and J by 3 bases, and 14 bases separated the two germline ends. CDR1 is DFQATT, CDR2 SNEGSKA, per germline (reference sequence). The CDR3 contains 15 residues. The DNA of the CDR3 is TGCAGTGCTAGTGTCGGGGCGCGGGCTAATGAAAAACTGTTTTTT. This translates into CSASVGARANEKLFF.

This clonotype has at least ten counts. This sequence joins TRBV10-2 and TRBJ2-1, with 7 bases that match TRBD1. V gave up 6 bases and J gave up 0 bases; unmatched junction bases: 5. CDR3 length equals 15 residues. Germline V gives CDR1 WSHSY, CDR2 SAAADI. CDR3 coding DNA: TGCGCCAGCAGGGGGGACAGACGCTCCTACAATGAGCAGTTCTTC. Encoded protein: CASRGDRRSYNEQFF.

This clonotype was recorded at least ten times. The V call is TRBV5-6, the J call TRBJ2-3; possibly TRBD2 for D (5 bases). Trimming took 3 bases from V and 0 from J, leaving 14 bases between them. The CDR3 loop spans 16 amino acids. Germline V gene data show CDR1 as SGHDT and CDR2 as YYEEEE. The CDR3 region is CASSSWRRTSTDTQYF. The CDR3 DNA sequence: TGTGCCAGCAGCTCCTGGCGGCGGACTAGCACAGATACGCAGTATTTT. Using reference TRBV5-6 and TRBJ2-3 for the parts outside the CDR3, the full variable domain is DAGVTQSPTHLIKTRGQQVTLRCSPKSGHDTVSWYQQALGQGPQFIFQYYEEEERQRGNFPDRFSGHQFPNYSSELNVNALLLGDSALYLCASSSWRRTSTDTQYFGPGTRLTVL.